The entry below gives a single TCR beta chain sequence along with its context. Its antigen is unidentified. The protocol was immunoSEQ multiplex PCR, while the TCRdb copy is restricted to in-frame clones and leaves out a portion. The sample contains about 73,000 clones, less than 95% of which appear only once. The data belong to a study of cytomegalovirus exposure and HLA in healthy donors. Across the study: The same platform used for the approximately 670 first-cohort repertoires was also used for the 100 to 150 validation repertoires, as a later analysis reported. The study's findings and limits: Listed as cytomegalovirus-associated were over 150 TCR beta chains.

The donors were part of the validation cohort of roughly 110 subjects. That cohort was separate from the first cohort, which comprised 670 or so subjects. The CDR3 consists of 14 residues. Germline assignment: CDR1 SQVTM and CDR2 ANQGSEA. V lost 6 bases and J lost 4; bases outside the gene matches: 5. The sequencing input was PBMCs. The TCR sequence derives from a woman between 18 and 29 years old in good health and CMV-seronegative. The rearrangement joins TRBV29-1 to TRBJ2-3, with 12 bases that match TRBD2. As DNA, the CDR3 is TGCAGCGTCCTAGCGGGGGGGCCGTCAGATACGCAGTATTTT. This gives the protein CSVLAGGPSDTQYF.